Reported below is one TCR beta chain. Its antigen is not identified. Germline CDR1 reads SQVTM; CDR2 reads ANQGSEA. The CDR3 is made up of 13 amino acids. The V segment lost 4 bases and the J segment 5 bases; nucleotides outside the gene matches: 5. This sample was included in a study of glioma-infiltrating T cells. TCR alpha and beta CDR3 regions were amplified from RNA using iRepertoire nested multiplex PCR. MiXCR, run by TCRdb on the multiplex PCR reads, gives a single entry per CDR3 protein. The repertoire holds about 190,000 distinct CDR3 sequences, with approximately 30% as singletons. General study findings and limits: Very few CDR3 sequences were shared between tissue and blood.

The sequenced sample consisted of glioma tissue, nonneoplastic brain tissue, or PBMCs (not recorded which). This receptor was obtained from a human donor with low-grade glioma or glioblastoma, undergoing nonglioma brain surgery, or in good health (not recorded which). This chain joins TRBV29-1 and TRBJ2-1; 7 bases fit TRBD2. The CDR3 protein is CSVVREGHNEQFF. As DNA, the CDR3 is TGCAGCGTTGTGAGGGAGGGCCACAATGAGCAGTTCTTC.